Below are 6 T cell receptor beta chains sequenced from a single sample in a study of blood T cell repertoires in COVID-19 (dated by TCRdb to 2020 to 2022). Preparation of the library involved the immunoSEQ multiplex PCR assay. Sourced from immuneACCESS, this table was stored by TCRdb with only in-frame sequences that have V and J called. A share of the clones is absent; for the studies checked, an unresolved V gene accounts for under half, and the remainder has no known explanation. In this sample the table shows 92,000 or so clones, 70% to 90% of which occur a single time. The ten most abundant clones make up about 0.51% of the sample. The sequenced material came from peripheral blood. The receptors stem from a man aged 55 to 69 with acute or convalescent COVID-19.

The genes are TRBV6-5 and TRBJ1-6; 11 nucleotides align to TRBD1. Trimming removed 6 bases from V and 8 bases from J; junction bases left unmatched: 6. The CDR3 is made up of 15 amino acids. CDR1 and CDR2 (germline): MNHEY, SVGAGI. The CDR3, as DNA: TGTGCCAGCAGGCGGACAGGGGGCAGTGATTCACCCCTCCACTTT. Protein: CASRRTGGSDSPLHF.

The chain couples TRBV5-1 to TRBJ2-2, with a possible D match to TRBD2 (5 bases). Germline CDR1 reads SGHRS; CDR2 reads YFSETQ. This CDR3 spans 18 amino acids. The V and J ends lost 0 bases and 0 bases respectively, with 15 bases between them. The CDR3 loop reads CASSLGLALTPNTGELFF. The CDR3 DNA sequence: TGCGCCAGCAGCTTGGGTCTAGCTCTTACGCCGAACACCGGGGAGCTGTTTTTT.

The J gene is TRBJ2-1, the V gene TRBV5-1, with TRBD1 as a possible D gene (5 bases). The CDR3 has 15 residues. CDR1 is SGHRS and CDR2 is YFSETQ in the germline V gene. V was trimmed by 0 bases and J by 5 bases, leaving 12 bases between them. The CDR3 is CASSLEAGSHNEQFF. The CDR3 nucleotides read TGCGCCAGCAGCTTGGAGGCAGGGTCGCACAATGAGCAGTTCTTC.

This chain's CDR3 is CASSSSQGANTEAFF. The CDR3 nucleotides read TGTGCCAGCAGTTCATCACAGGGGGCGAACACTGAAGCTTTCTTT. The gene calls are TRBV6-4 and TRBJ1-1; TRBD1 agrees at 9 bases. V dropped 5 bases and J dropped 1; count of bases not matched to a gene: 5. This CDR3 is 15 amino acids long. Germline lookup yields CDR1 MRHNA and CDR2 SNTAGT.

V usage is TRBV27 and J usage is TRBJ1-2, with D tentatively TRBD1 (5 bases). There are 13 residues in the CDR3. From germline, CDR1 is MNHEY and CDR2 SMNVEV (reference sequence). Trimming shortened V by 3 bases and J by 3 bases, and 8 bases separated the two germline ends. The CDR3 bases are TGTGCCAGCAGTTTTGGCAGGGACTATGGCTACACCTTC. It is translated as CASSFGRDYGYTF.

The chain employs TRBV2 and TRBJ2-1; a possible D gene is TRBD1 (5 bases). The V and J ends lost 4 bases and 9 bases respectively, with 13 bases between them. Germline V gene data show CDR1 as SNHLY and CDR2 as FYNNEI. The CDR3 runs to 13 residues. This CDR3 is CASSGSGASEQFF. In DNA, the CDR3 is TGTGCCAGCAGTGGGAGTGGGGCGTCTGAGCAGTTCTTC.